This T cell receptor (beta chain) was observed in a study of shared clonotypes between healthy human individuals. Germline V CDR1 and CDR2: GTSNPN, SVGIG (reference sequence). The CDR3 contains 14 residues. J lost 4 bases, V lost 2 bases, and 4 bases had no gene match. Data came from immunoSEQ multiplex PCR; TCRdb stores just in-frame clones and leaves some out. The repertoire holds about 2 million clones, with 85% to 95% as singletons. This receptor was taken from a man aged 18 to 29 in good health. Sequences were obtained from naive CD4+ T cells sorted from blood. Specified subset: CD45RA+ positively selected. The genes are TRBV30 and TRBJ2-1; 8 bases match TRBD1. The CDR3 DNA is TGTGCCTGGAGTCTAGGACAGGGTTACAATGAGCAGTTCTTC. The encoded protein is CAWSLGQGYNEQFF. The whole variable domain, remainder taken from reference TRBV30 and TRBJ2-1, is SQTIHQWPATLVQPVGSPLSLECTVEGTSNPNLYWYRQAAGRGLQLLFYSVGIGQISSEVPQNLSASRPQDRQFILSSKKLLLSDSGFYLCAWSLGQGYNEQFFGPGTRLTVL.